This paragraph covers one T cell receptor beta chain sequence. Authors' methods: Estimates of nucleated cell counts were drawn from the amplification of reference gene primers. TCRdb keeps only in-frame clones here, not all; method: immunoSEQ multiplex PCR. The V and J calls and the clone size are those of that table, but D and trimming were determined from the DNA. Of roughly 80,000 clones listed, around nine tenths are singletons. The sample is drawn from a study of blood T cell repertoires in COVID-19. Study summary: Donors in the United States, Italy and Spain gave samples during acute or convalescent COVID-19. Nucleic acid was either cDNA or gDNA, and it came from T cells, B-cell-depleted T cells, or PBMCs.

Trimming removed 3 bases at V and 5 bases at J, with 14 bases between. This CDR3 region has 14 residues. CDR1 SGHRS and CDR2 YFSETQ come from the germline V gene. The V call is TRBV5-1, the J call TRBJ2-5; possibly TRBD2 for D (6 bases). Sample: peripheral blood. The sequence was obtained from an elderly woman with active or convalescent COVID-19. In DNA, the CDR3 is TGCGCCAGCAGCTCTGGCGGGGCGGGGGAGACCCAGTACTTC. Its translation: CASSSGGAGETQYF.